One sample yielded the 12 T cell receptor beta chains listed below, sequenced in a study of CD8 T cells in ankylosing spondylitis. Study observations and caveats: What seemed typical of ankylosing spondylitis blood was a TCR beta motif built from about 8 highly homologous variants.

The antigens for these receptors are not known. From the 5' RACE reads, TCRdb called clonotypes with MiXCR, one entry per CDR3 protein. Of hundreds of thousands of distinct CDR3 sequences listed, about 12% are singletons. Sequencing input: blood, either unsorted or a sorted T cell fraction (not recorded which). The receptors originated from a male donor with ankylosing spondylitis.

This clonotype was seen more than once but under ten times. V usage is TRBV20-1 and J usage is TRBJ2-1; D gene uncertain. There are 17 residues in the CDR3. Germline lookup yields CDR1 DFQATT and CDR2 SNEGSKA (reference sequence). The V end was cut by 0 bases, the J end by 0 bases, with 15 bases between. CDR3 bases: TGCAGTGCTAGAGAAATTAAACCCGGCAACTCCTACAATGAGCAGTTCTTC. It is translated as CSAREIKPGNSYNEQFF.

The V and J genes are TRBV20-1 and TRBJ2-2; 8 bases align to TRBD2. The CDR3 extends over 16 amino acids. J gave up 5 bases and V 3 bases, and 11 bases lay outside the gene matches. Germline V gene data show CDR1 as DFQATT and CDR2 as SNEGSKA (reference sequence). The CDR3 DNA follows: TGCAGTGCTAGTTCCGGGAGGGGCGCGTGGACCGGGGAGCTGTTTTTT. Protein product: CSASSGRGAWTGELFF.

V is TRBV9 and J is TRBJ1-6; tentatively, D is TRBD1 (5 bases). The CDR3 contains 14 residues. Trimming pared 0 bases from V and 10 bases from J, leaving 11 bases between. Germline V gene lookup returns CDR1 SGDLS and CDR2 YYNGEE. The CDR3 sequence: CASSVGGAESPLHF. The CDR3 DNA reads TGTGCCAGCAGCGTAGGAGGGGCTGAATCACCCCTCCACTTT. Full variable domain (outside the CDR3, taken from reference TRBV9 and TRBJ1-6): DSGVTQTPKHLITATGQRVTLRCSPRSGDLSVYWYQQSLDQGLQFLIQYYNGEERAKGNILERFSAQQFPDLHSELNLSSLELGDSALYFCASSVGGAESPLHFGNGTRLTVT.

This clonotype was counted ten times or more. J is TRBJ2-2 and V is TRBV7-3, with D possibly TRBD2 on 6 matching bases. Germline V gives CDR1 SGHTA, CDR2 FQGTGA. The V end lost 5 bases, the J end lost 8 bases, and 9 bases lay between the germline ends. The CDR3 loop spans 12 amino acids. Here the CDR3 reads CASSPTRGELFF. The CDR3 bases are TGTGCCAGCAGCCCGACTAGAGGGGAGCTGTTTTTT.

This clonotype was observed a handful of times. The chain joins TRBV5-6 to TRBJ1-6; unclear D gene. This CDR3 has 15 amino acids. Looked up from germline, CDR1 is SGHDT and CDR2 is YYEEEE. Trimming took off 0 bases at V and 7 bases at J, with 11 bases between the two ends. CDR3 DNA sequence: TGTGCCAGCAGCTTGGAGCCAGACGGCAATTCACCCCTCCACTTT. Translating gives CASSLEPDGNSPLHF.

In its sample, this clonotype was seen many times. The DNA of the CDR3 is TGTGCCAGCAGCCGATCCCAGGACTGGGAATTTAACGGGCAGTACTTC. Translated: CASSRSQDWEFNGQYF. The rearrangement joins TRBV7-9 to TRBJ2-7, with D tentatively TRBD2 (5 bases). The CDR3 runs 16 residues. CDR1 is SEHNR and CDR2 is FQNEAQ in the germline V gene (reference sequence). Trimming took off 5 bases at V and 9 bases at J, with 26 bases between the two ends.

This clonotype appeared a few times. The chain links TRBV7-2 to TRBJ2-3; 13 nucleotides align to TRBD2. This CDR3 spans 15 amino acids. CDR1 SGHTA and CDR2 FQGNSA come from the germline V gene. V dropped 3 bases and J dropped 4; count of bases not matched to a gene: 1. As DNA, the CDR3 is TGTGCCAGCAGCTTCACTAGCGGGAGGGCAGATACGCAGTATTTT. This sequence encodes CASSFTSGRADTQYF.

This clonotype was counted ten times or more. The chain has TRBV5-5 and TRBJ2-2; no reliable D call. Germline V gene lookup returns CDR1 SGHKS and CDR2 YYEKEE (reference sequence). The CDR3 consists of 11 residues. Deletions cut 1 base from V and 7 bases from J, with 2 bases between. The CDR3 reads CASSLFGELFF. The CDR3, as DNA: TGTGCCAGCAGCTTGTTCGGGGAGCTGTTTTTT.

This clonotype was seen at least ten times. The rearrangement links TRBV20-1 to TRBJ2-7, with 7 bases identical to TRBD1. Per germline, CDR1 DFQATT and CDR2 SNEGSKA (reference sequence). The length of the CDR3 is 13 residues. The J segment lost 2 bases and the V segment lost 4 bases, leaving 5 bases of the junction unmatched. For the CDR3, the DNA is TGCAGTGCTACCGGACAGGACACCTACGAGCAGTACTTC. This codes for CSATGQDTYEQYF.

This clonotype was seen ten or more times. The chain combines TRBV4-1 with TRBJ2-4; D ambiguous. The V and J ends lost 0 bases and 0 bases respectively, with 6 bases between them. CDR3 length: 15 residues. Germline loops: CDR1 MGHRA, CDR2 YSYEKL. In DNA, the CDR3 is TGCGCCAGCAGCCAAGACGCCCTAGCCAAAAACATTCAGTACTTC. It yields the protein CASSQDALAKNIQYF.

The gene calls are TRBV4-3 and TRBJ2-5; D possibly corresponds to TRBD1 (5 bases). Germline assignment: CDR1 LGHNA and CDR2 YSLEER. The CDR3 covers 15 residues. The V gene lost 3 bases and the J gene lost 6 bases, with 17 bases spanning the gap. Written as DNA, the CDR3 is TGCGCCAGCAGCCAGACTGTAGTGGGGCAGAAGACCCAGTACTTC. This sequence encodes CASSQTVVGQKTQYF.

Only a few counts were recorded for this clonotype. The rearrangement uses TRBV5-1 and TRBJ2-7, with D possibly matching TRBD1 (5 bases). CDR1 SGHRS and CDR2 YFSETQ come from the germline V gene. V dropped 4 bases and J dropped 5 bases, with 16 bases sitting between them. The CDR3 sequence is 14 residues long. The CDR3 DNA is TGCGCCAGCAGCCCCTGGGGCCCGCCGAACGAGCAGTACTTC. Its translation: CASSPWGPPNEQYF.